Each of the 8 T cell receptor beta chains below was sequenced from the same sample in a study of patients with pleural tuberculosis. TCRdb passed the reads through MiXCR, listing each CDR3 protein once. The table records about 50,000 distinct CDR3 sequences, about 7.3% of them present only once. The receptors come from a human donor with pleural tuberculosis.

The table lists this clonotype with many counts. The V call is TRBV15, the J call TRBJ2-2, with TRBD1 matching 7 bases. V gave up 1 base and J gave up 5 bases; unmatched junction bases: 4. CDR1 and CDR2 (germline): LNHNV, YYDKDF (reference sequence). CDR3 length: 15 amino acids. CDR3 loop: CATSRVQGSTGELFF. CDR3 DNA sequence: TGTGCCACCAGCAGAGTACAGGGGTCGACCGGGGAGCTGTTTTTT.

This chain joins TRBV5-1 and TRBJ1-1; no firm D call. Germline V gene lookup returns CDR1 SGHRS and CDR2 YFSETQ. This CDR3 region has 11 residues. V lost 5 bases and J 5 bases, leaving 7 bases between the germline ends. The CDR3 region has the DNA TGCGCCAGCAGTATTGGGACTGAAGCTTTCTTT. The encoded protein is CASSIGTEAFF.

Regarding this clonotype: This CDR3 is missing its conserved last phenylalanine or tryptophan, likely due to a read error. This chain uses TRBV24-1 with TRBJ2-1, with D possibly TRBD2 on 6 matching bases. This CDR3 region has 11 residues. Germline lookup yields CDR1 KGHDR and CDR2 SFDVKD. In nucleotides, the CDR3 is TGCGCCACCAGTGGAGGGGTCGAGCAGTTCCTC. It codes for CATSGGVEQFL.

The V call is TRBV27, the J call TRBJ1-1, with 9 nucleotides matching TRBD1. The CDR3 extends over 15 amino acids. Germline assignment: CDR1 MNHEY and CDR2 SMNVEV (reference sequence). J lost 4 bases, V lost 2 bases, and 5 bases had no gene match. CDR3 residues: CASSLGGTGSTEAFF. The CDR3 coding sequence is TGTGCCAGCAGTTTAGGCGGGACAGGGTCCACTGAAGCTTTCTTT.

CDR3 coding DNA: TGTGCCAGCAGCTTAGACGGGACTAGCGGGATTTATGAGCAGTTCTTC. Encoded protein: CASSLDGTSGIYEQFF. This chain connects TRBV11-2 to TRBJ2-1, with 13 bases that match TRBD2. The germline V gene encodes CDR1 SGHAT and CDR2 FQNNGV. The CDR3 length is 16 residues. Trimming took 0 bases from V and 8 from J; bases not matched to a gene: 4.

This clonotype was seen repeatedly, ten times or more. The chain couples TRBV29-1 to TRBJ1-1, with 9 bases that match TRBD1. The CDR3 is 15 residues long. Germline V gene lookup returns CDR1 SQVTM and CDR2 ANQGSEA. V was pared by 4 bases and J by 6 bases, with 12 bases of the junction left unmatched. CDR3 nucleotides: TGCAGCGTTGTACACCCTGACAGGGGGGAATCTGAAGCTTTCTTT. Translation: CSVVHPDRGESEAFF.

On this clonotype itself: Possible read error: a much larger clone is one base away. This chain connects TRBV5-1 to TRBJ1-1; D remains unclear. Germline values: CDR1 SGHRS, CDR2 YFSETQ. V was trimmed by 4 bases and J by 4 bases, leaving 14 bases between them. The CDR3 has 14 amino acids. The CDR3 DNA reads as TGCGCCAGCAGCCCCCAGGCGTTGAGCACTGAAGCTTTCTTT. Protein product: CASSPQALSTEAFF.

The chain carries TRBV30 and TRBJ2-5; the D gene is possibly TRBD2 (5 bases). The CDR3 consists of 13 residues. Trimming removed 2 bases at V and 3 bases at J, with 10 bases between. CDR1 is GTSNPN and CDR2 is SVGIG in the germline V gene (reference sequence). CDR3 region: CAWSMGEKETQYF. The CDR3 coding sequence is TGTGCCTGGAGTATGGGAGAAAAAGAGACCCAGTACTTC.